What follows are 17 T cell receptor beta chains derived from one specimen sequenced in a study of response to subunit inactivated influenza vaccine. TCRdb used MiXCR to reprocess the RT-PCR reads, holding one entry per CDR3 protein. Here the sample spans roughly 160,000 distinct CDR3 sequences, approximately 10% being singletons. The sequencing here drew on non-naive T cells sorted from PBMCs, taken 35 to 45 days after vaccination. The receptors originated from a man aged 50-59 years who received an inactivated influenza vaccine.

Only a few counts were recorded for this clonotype. The chain is built from TRBV20-1 and TRBJ1-1; 7 bases agree with TRBD1. V shed 6 bases, J shed 7 bases, and the junction held 11 bases outside the gene matches. Germline CDR1 reads DFQATT; CDR2 reads SNEGSKA (reference sequence). The CDR3 extends over 13 amino acids. CDR3 loop: CSAPGQQRSEAFF. The CDR3 DNA follows: TGCAGTGCCCCGGGACAGCAACGAAGTGAAGCTTTCTTT.

Ten or more counts support this clonotype. This chain links TRBV12-3 or TRBV12-4 with TRBJ2-6, with TRBD1 matching 11 bases. This CDR3 spans 17 amino acids. With V trimmed by 7 bases and J by 4 bases, 9 bases remained unmatched. CDR3 nucleotides: TGTGCCAGCACCCCAGGACAGGGGGCTGAAGGGGCCAACGTCCTGACTTTC. Translation gives CASTPGQGAEGANVLTF.

This clonotype has just a few counts. This chain links TRBV20-1 with TRBJ2-6; D is uncertain. The germline V gene encodes CDR1 DFQATT and CDR2 SNEGSKA (reference sequence). CDR3 length: 15 amino acids. V was trimmed by 6 bases and J by 0 bases, leaving 12 bases between them. CDR3 DNA sequence: TGCAGTGCGTACTCAGTAGACTCTGGGGCCAACGTCCTGACTTTC. It codes for CSAYSVDSGANVLTF.

This rearrangement joins TRBV29-1 to TRBJ1-3; no definite D call. The CDR3 runs to 12 residues. In germline, CDR1 is SQVTM, CDR2 ANQGSEA. Between the trimmed V and J ends, which lost 3 bases and 8 bases, there was a span of 11 bases. The DNA for the CDR3 is TGCAGCGTTGAGGACTTTCAGGACACCATATATTTT. Encoded protein: CSVEDFQDTIYF. Supplemented by reference TRBV29-1 and TRBJ1-3, the full variable domain reads SAVISQKPSRDICQRGTSLTIQCQVDSQVTMMFWYRQQPGQSLTLIATANQGSEATYESGFVIDKFPISRPNLTFSTLTVSNMSPEDSSIYLCSVEDFQDTIYFGEGSWLTVV.

This clonotype was found many times. V usage is TRBV5-1 and J usage is TRBJ2-5; D not certain. V lost 0 bases and J 4 bases, leaving 13 bases between the germline ends. This CDR3 contains 15 residues. Germline values: CDR1 SGHRS, CDR2 YFSETQ. CDR3 in DNA: TGCGCCAGCAGCTTGGTTTTAGCAGGTGGAGAGACCCAGTACTTC. As protein: CASSLVLAGGETQYF.

At least ten counts were recorded for this clonotype. This rearrangement joins TRBV28 to TRBJ2-3; D gene ambiguous. V gave up 4 bases and J gave up 12 bases, with 11 bases separating them. Germline CDR1 MDHEN, CDR2 SYDVKM. The CDR3 length is 11 residues. DNA for the CDR3: TGTGCCAGCAGTTCTGCCCGGGTCCAGTATTTT. Amino acids: CASSSARVQYF.

This clonotype was detected ten times or more. V and J are TRBV29-1 and TRBJ1-3; 7 nucleotides line up with TRBD1. V shed 4 bases, J shed 4 bases, and the junction held 7 bases outside the gene matches. This CDR3 contains 14 residues. The germline CDR1 and CDR2 sequences are SQVTM and ANQGSEA. The CDR3 DNA is TGCAGCGTTGGAGAGACAGGGCGAGGAAACACCATATATTTT. This translates into CSVGETGRGNTIYF.

This clonotype occurred many times. The rearrangement links TRBV5-1 to TRBJ2-1; TRBD2 aligns across 8 bases. This CDR3 contains 14 residues. Germline assignment: CDR1 SGHRS and CDR2 YFSETQ. V was clipped by 4 bases and J by 10 bases; unmatched bases: 10. The CDR3 is CASSDGGASLEQFF. In DNA form, the CDR3 reads TGCGCCAGCAGCGACGGGGGGGCCTCGTTAGAGCAGTTCTTC.

CDR3 sequence: CAISESGLSTIPSTDTQYF. Written as DNA, the CDR3 is TGTGCCATCAGTGAATCGGGACTTTCTACAATTCCTAGCACAGATACGCAGTATTTT. J is TRBJ2-3 and V is TRBV10-3, with TRBD2 as a possible D gene (6 bases). Trimming cost V 3 bases and J 0 bases, with 22 bases left between them. CDR3 length: 19 residues. Germline V CDR1 and CDR2: ENHRY, SYGVKD.

This clonotype appeared a few times. J is TRBJ1-5 and V is TRBV18; unclear D gene. This CDR3 spans 16 amino acids. The V end was cut by 6 bases, the J end by 0 bases, with 15 bases between. In germline, CDR1 is KGHSH, CDR2 LQKENI. CDR3 protein: CASSANNKYSNQPQHF. The CDR3 nucleotides are TGTGCCAGCTCTGCTAACAACAAGTATAGCAATCAGCCCCAGCATTTT.

This clonotype was counted only a few times. This chain links TRBV7-8 with TRBJ1-1, with 8 bases fitting TRBD1. Germline CDR1 and CDR2: SGHVS and FQNEAQ. The CDR3 runs to 16 residues. J lost 3 bases, V lost 4 bases, and 10 bases had no gene match. The CDR3 loop reads CASSSRRETGDTEAFF. Written as DNA, the CDR3 is TGTGCCAGCAGCTCCCGGAGGGAGACAGGGGACACTGAAGCTTTCTTT. Filled out from reference TRBV7-8 and TRBJ1-1, the complete variable domain reads GAGVSQSPRYKVAKRGQDVALRCDPISGHVSLFWYQQALGQGPEFLTYFQNEAQLDKSGLPSDRFFAERPEGSVSTLKIQRTQQEDSAVYLCASSSRRETGDTEAFFGQGTRLTVV.

This chain uses TRBV19 with TRBJ1-5; D possibly corresponds to TRBD1 (5 bases). V lost 7 bases, J lost 1 base, and 14 bases lay in between. The CDR3 has 15 residues. CDR1 LNHDA and CDR2 SQIVND come from the germline V gene (reference sequence). The CDR3 is CASTPQGSSNQPQHF. The CDR3 coding sequence is TGTGCCAGTACCCCCCAGGGCTCAAGCAATCAGCCCCAGCATTTT.

This clonotype has just a few counts. The chain couples TRBV12-3 or TRBV12-4 to TRBJ2-2; D is possibly TRBD1 or TRBD2 (7 bases each). The CDR3 has 15 amino acids. V shed 6 bases and J shed 4 bases, with 15 bases lying between them. CDR3 loop: CASSQGGGVTGELFF. CDR3 sequence (DNA): TGTGCCAGCAGCCAGGGGGGGGGAGTCACCGGGGAGCTGTTTTTT.

This clonotype was picked up many times. V usage is TRBV7-2 and J usage is TRBJ2-5; 8 bases are shared with TRBD2. Looked up from germline, CDR1 is SGHTA and CDR2 is FQGNSA. J was trimmed by 5 bases and V by 2 bases; bases with no gene match: 7. The CDR3 spans 15 residues. The CDR3 DNA reads TGTGCCAGCAGCTTATATCGGGGGGGCCTTGAGACCCAGTACTTC. This sequence encodes CASSLYRGGLETQYF.

This clonotype has just a few counts. This chain uses TRBV10-2 with TRBJ2-3; TRBD2 aligns across 11 bases. The CDR3 length is 15 residues. V gave up 9 bases and J gave up 2 bases; unmatched junction bases: 7. The germline V gene encodes CDR1 WSHSY and CDR2 SAAADI. The DNA for the CDR3 is TGCGCCAGTGGTAGCGGGGGGGCTATCACAGATACGCAGTATTTT. Its translation is CASGSGGAITDTQYF.

The genes are TRBV5-1 and TRBJ1-4; D is unclear. V dropped 4 bases and J dropped 2 bases, with 15 bases sitting between them. CDR1 is SGHRS, CDR2 YFSETQ, per germline. The CDR3 loop spans 16 amino acids. CDR3 in DNA: TGCGCCAGCAGCCAATCCAGGACCGCTACTAATGAAAAACTGTTTTTT. Amino acids: CASSQSRTATNEKLFF.

V usage is TRBV12-3 or TRBV12-4 and J usage is TRBJ1-5, with a weak D call TRBD1 (6 bases). The CDR3 length is 17 residues. With 4 bases removed from V and 1 base from J, the gap between germline ends came to 17 bases. The CDR3 is CASSSPTGWGSNQPQHF. DNA for the CDR3: TGTGCCAGCAGTTCGCCTACAGGGTGGGGAAGCAATCAGCCCCAGCATTTT.